The rows below give T cell receptor beta chains drawn from one sample of a study of T cell repertoires in cytomegalovirus infection. A single record per CDR3 protein comes from TCRdb applying MiXCR to the reads. Among about 130,000 distinct CDR3 sequences, almost 9% were seen once, and the ten largest hold 9.5% to 13%. Sequenced: PBMCs. These receptors all come from a human donor in good health (CMV status not recorded). Some clones in this sample may be carry-over from other donors' samples. The CDR3 runs from the conserved cysteine through the conserved F or W. Each record gives: CDR3 DNA, CDR3 protein, J gene, D gene, clone size, V gene. A D gene is named only where the DNA matches it firmly. Where a row states a size, it is once, few, many or the class of an expanded clone; other rows omit it.

TGCAGCGTTTCGGACAGCGGGGACACTGAAGCTTTCTTT CSVSDSGDTEAFF TRBJ1-1 - many TRBV29-1
TGTGCCAGCTCACCACCGGGACAGGGTAATGAAAAACTGTTTTTT CASSPPGQGNEKLFF TRBJ1-4 TRBD1 - TRBV18
TGTGCCAGCAGTCCGGACAGCCACACTGAAGCTTTCTTT CASSPDSHTEAFF TRBJ1-1 - many TRBV5-6
TGTGCCAGCAGTACCCGTAGCGGGGCGAGCTCCTACGAGCAGTACTTC CASSTRSGASSYEQYF TRBJ2-7 TRBD2 few TRBV28
TGCAGTGCTAGAGCCATCACAGGGGGCAATGAGCAGTTCTTC CSARAITGGNEQFF TRBJ2-1 TRBD1 - TRBV20-1
TGTGCCAGCAGTTCAGGGGCCCTAAACTATGGCTACACCTTC CASSSGALNYGYTF TRBJ1-2 - many TRBV28
TGTGCCAGCAGCTTAGCGGGGAACACAGATACGCAGTATTTT CASSLAGNTDTQYF TRBJ2-3 - many TRBV7-2
TGCAGCGTTGAATCGGGGAAAAATGAGCAGTTCTTC CSVESGKNEQFF TRBJ2-1 - - TRBV29-1
TGTGCCAGTAACTCGGGACAGGCGAACTATGGCTACACCTTC CASNSGQANYGYTF TRBJ1-2 TRBD1 many TRBV19
TGCAGTGCTAAAATGGGGCTCCGAGCGGGGGGGCGGGATGAGCAGTTCTTC CSAKMGLRAGGRDEQFF TRBJ2-1 TRBD2 many TRBV20-1
TGTGCCAGCAGCTCGGGACAGGGATCGGCTGGCTACACCTTC CASSSGQGSAGYTF TRBJ1-2 TRBD1 few TRBV5-4
TGCAGCGTCGCGGAGGGGACTAGCACAGATACGCAGTATTTT CSVAEGTSTDTQYF TRBJ2-3 - few TRBV29-1
TGTGCCAGCACCCCCGGTCCATTGGACTTAGGGAATTCACCCCTCCACTTT CASTPGPLDLGNSPLHF TRBJ1-6 - many TRBV5-4
TGTGCCAGCAGGGTTAACAATGAGCAGTTCTTC CASRVNNEQFF TRBJ2-1 - many TRBV2
TGTGCCAGCAGCTTAGCGCCGATCAGCACAGATACGCAGTATTTT CASSLAPISTDTQYF TRBJ2-3 - many TRBV7-2
TGTGCCAGCAGTGGTCGGACATCCAAACGCAATGAGCAGTTCTTC CASSGRTSKRNEQFF TRBJ2-1 - many TRBV6-2/TRBV6-3
TGTGCCAGCAGCGCATGGGCACAGCCGAGCTCCTATAATTCACCCCTCCACTTT CASSAWAQPSSYNSPLHF TRBJ1-6 - many TRBV7-2
TGTGCCAGTAACGACAGGATTAACAATGAGCAGTTCTTC CASNDRINNEQFF TRBJ2-1 - - TRBV2
TGCAGCGTTGATCGCGGGACAGGGCCTACTCGGGGCTACACCTTC CSVDRGTGPTRGYTF TRBJ1-2 TRBD1 many TRBV29-1
TGTGCCATCAGTGACCCTGGGACTAATGAAAAACTGTTTTTT CAISDPGTNEKLFF TRBJ1-4 - many TRBV10-3
TGTGCCAGCAGCCTGACTGGGGCCCAGTACTTC CASSLTGAQYF TRBJ2-5 - many TRBV28
TGTGCCAGTAGCCCTAGTGGTGCAACTAATGAAAAACTGTTTTTT CASSPSGATNEKLFF TRBJ1-4 - few TRBV19
TGCAGTGCGGTGGGAACAGGTATCAGCTCTGGAAACACCATATATTTT CSAVGTGISSGNTIYF TRBJ1-3 - many TRBV20-1
TGTGCCAGTAGTAGTTCAGGGGGCGTAGGAACTGAAGCTTTCTTT CASSSSGGVGTEAFF TRBJ1-1 TRBD1 many TRBV19
TGTGCCAGCAGCCAGAGTGAGAGCGGGGGTGGAAAGACCCAGTACTTC CASSQSESGGGKTQYF TRBJ2-5 TRBD2 many TRBV7-2
TGTGCCAGCAGCCCGGGACAGTTCTACAATAAGCAGTTCTTC CASSPGQFYNKQFF TRBJ2-1 TRBD1 - TRBV14
TGTGCCAGTAGTTTTCTGGACAGGGTAGGTGGCTACACCTTC CASSFLDRVGGYTF TRBJ1-2 TRBD1 many TRBV19
TGTGCCAGCAGGCCTGACAGGGGGCTTAACGAATACACTGAAGCTTTCTTT CASRPDRGLNEYTEAFF TRBJ1-1 TRBD1 many TRBV7-8
TGCGCCAGCAGCTTTTCAGTTTCGAACACCGGGGAGCTGTTTTTT CASSFSVSNTGELFF TRBJ2-2 - - TRBV5-1
TGTGCCAGCATGGGCTTCCGACAGGGAAGCTACGAGCAGTACTTC CASMGFRQGSYEQYF TRBJ2-7 TRBD1 many TRBV12-3/TRBV12-4
TGTGCCAGCAGCCGCACCGCCATGACTAGGGCTGAAGCTTTCTTT CASSRTAMTRAEAFF TRBJ1-1 - many TRBV7-2
TGTGCCAGCAGTTTCGGGGACAGGGCTGAAGCTTTCTTT CASSFGDRAEAFF TRBJ1-1 TRBD1 few TRBV6-2/TRBV6-3
TGTGCCAGCAGAGGGACTAGCGGGGGGTACGAGCAGTACTTC CASRGTSGGYEQYF TRBJ2-7 TRBD2 - TRBV6-5
TGTGCCAGCAGCCCGGGGGCAGGACCCTACGAGCAGTACTTC CASSPGAGPYEQYF TRBJ2-7 - many TRBV7-8
TGTGCCAGCAGTGGACAGGGGGAGTACACTGAAGCTTTCTTT CASSGQGEYTEAFF TRBJ1-1 TRBD1 many TRBV2
TGCAGTGCTAGAGATATTCGACCCGGGGGGCCCTCCTACAATGAGCAGTTCTTC CSARDIRPGGPSYNEQFF TRBJ2-1 - many TRBV20-1
TGTGCCAGCAGGAAACAGGGAAACACTGAAGCTTTCTTT CASRKQGNTEAFF TRBJ1-1 - few TRBV2
TGTGCCAGCAGCTTGGAGGCAGGGAGGAACACTGAAGCTTTCTTT CASSLEAGRNTEAFF TRBJ1-1 - - TRBV5-8
TGTGCCAGCAGTTACCCGATACAAGAGACCCAGTACTTC CASSYPIQETQYF TRBJ2-5 - many TRBV6-6
TGTGCCACCAGCAGATCCAGCATGGGACTAGCCGACAATGAGCAGTTCTTC CATSRSSMGLADNEQFF TRBJ2-1 TRBD2 many TRBV15
TGTGCCAGCAGCCAGCCCAGGGGAAGCCAAGAGACCCAGTACTTC CASSQPRGSQETQYF TRBJ2-5 - few TRBV2
TGCAGCGCGGTGTCGGCGTCTAGCACAGATACGCAGTATTTT CSAVSASSTDTQYF TRBJ2-3 - few TRBV29-1
TGTGCCAGTAGTATCGTTGGGGGTTCCTACGAGCAGTACTTC CASSIVGGSYEQYF TRBJ2-7 - many TRBV19
TGTGCCATCAGTGACTATTCGACTAGCACAGATACGCAGTATTTT CAISDYSTSTDTQYF TRBJ2-3 - few TRBV10-3
TGTGCCAGCACCAACGCGGACAGGGGGCTTGATGGCTACACCTTC CASTNADRGLDGYTF TRBJ1-2 TRBD1 medium-sized TRBV7-8
TGTGCCAGCAGCTTTGGGACAGGGAACTATGGCTACACCTTC CASSFGTGNYGYTF TRBJ1-2 TRBD1 few TRBV13
TGTGCCAGCAGTTCCAGGGACGGGCGGCCCCAGCATTTT CASSSRDGRPQHF TRBJ1-5 - many TRBV12-3/TRBV12-4
TGTGCCAGCAGAGGACTAGCGGGGATGAATGAGCAGTTCTTC CASRGLAGMNEQFF TRBJ2-1 TRBD2 many TRBV12-3/TRBV12-4
TGTGCCATCAGTGAGGGAGATCAGCGCGGCTACGAGCAGTACTTC CAISEGDQRGYEQYF TRBJ2-7 - many TRBV10-3
TGTGCCAGCAGCTCTTCAGACAGGAACATTCAGTACTTC CASSSSDRNIQYF TRBJ2-4 - many TRBV7-2
TGTGCCAGCAGCAACTCGGGGGGCGTCTCCTACGAGCAGTACTTC CASSNSGGVSYEQYF TRBJ2-7 - many TRBV7-2
TGTGCCAGCAGCCCACGCCTCTTGGTAGCGGGGGGGCACAATGAGCAGTTCTTC CASSPRLLVAGGHNEQFF TRBJ2-1 TRBD2 many TRBV7-8
TGTGCCAGAAGTTTAGCCTCATACAATGAGCAGTTCTTC CARSLASYNEQFF TRBJ2-1 - - TRBV7-8
TGCAGTGCTAGAGATCTTCGGGGGTTAGCGCAGTTCTTC CSARDLRGLAQFF TRBJ2-1 - few TRBV20-1